These 4 T cell receptor beta chains were sequenced from one sample in a study of beta chain features in type 1 diabetes. Every bit of the isolated RNA underwent reverse transcription, so sequencing read expressed TCRB transcripts. Only in-frame clones appear in the TCRdb table, and some are missing; sequencing was by immunoSEQ multiplex PCR. The sample has about 220,000 clones; approximately 11% are singletons. The specimen sequenced was central memory CD4+ T cells from blood. Every receptor here comes from a man aged 18 to 30 in good health.

This clone was seen only a few times. The rearrangement joins TRBV7-7 to TRBJ2-3; 8 bases match TRBD2. The germline gives CDR1 SSHAT, CDR2 FNYEAQ (reference sequence). The CDR3 sequence is 15 residues long. V was clipped by 3 bases and J by 3 bases; unmatched bases: 5. The CDR3 bases are TGTGCCAGCAGCTTCCCGGGAGGGCTTACAGATACGCAGTATTTT. Its protein is CASSFPGGLTDTQYF.

J is TRBJ1-4 and V is TRBV15, with 7 bases identical to TRBD1. Germline CDR1 and CDR2: LNHNV and YYDKDF (reference sequence). The CDR3 is 15 amino acids. V shed 0 bases, J shed 7 bases, and the junction held 5 bases outside the gene matches. The DNA for the CDR3 is TGTGCCACCAGCAGAGATCCAAGGGGGCCTGAAAAACTGTTTTTT. This gives the protein CATSRDPRGPEKLFF.

This chain joins TRBV27 and TRBJ2-1; TRBD2 might be the D (5 bases). This CDR3 has 18 amino acids. CDR1 and CDR2 (germline): MNHEY, SMNVEV (reference sequence). V was cut by 4 bases and J by 0 bases, with 19 bases left in between. The CDR3 bases are TGTGCCAGCAGTTCCCACCGCCCTGCGGGCCCCTCCTACAATGAGCAGTTCTTC. Protein product: CASSSHRPAGPSYNEQFF.

This sequence joins TRBV7-8 and TRBJ2-7; no reliable D call. The V end lost 3 bases, the J end lost 0 bases, and 15 bases lay between the germline ends. Germline CDR1 reads SGHVS; CDR2 reads FQNEAQ. This CDR3 spans 16 amino acids. This chain's CDR3 is CASSFPLQFNSYEQYF. For the CDR3, the DNA is TGTGCCAGCAGCTTCCCTCTTCAGTTCAACTCCTACGAGCAGTACTTC. Based on the CDR3 plus reference TRBV7-8 and TRBJ2-7, the full variable domain is GAGVSQSPRYKVAKRGQDVALRCDPISGHVSLFWYQQALGQGPEFLTYFQNEAQLDKSGLPSDRFFAERPEGSVSTLKIQRTQQEDSAVYLCASSFPLQFNSYEQYFGPGTRLTVT.